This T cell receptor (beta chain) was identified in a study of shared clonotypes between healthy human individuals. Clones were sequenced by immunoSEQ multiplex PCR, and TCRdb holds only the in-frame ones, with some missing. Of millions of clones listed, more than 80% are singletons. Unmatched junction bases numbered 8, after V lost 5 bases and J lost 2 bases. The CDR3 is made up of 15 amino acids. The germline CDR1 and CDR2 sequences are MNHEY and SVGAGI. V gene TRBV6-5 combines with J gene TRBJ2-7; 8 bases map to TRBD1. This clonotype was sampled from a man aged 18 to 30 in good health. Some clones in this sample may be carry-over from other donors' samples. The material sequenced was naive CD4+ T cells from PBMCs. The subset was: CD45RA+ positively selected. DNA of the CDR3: TGTGCCAGCAGTCTTGGGACAGGACCAACCTACGAGCAGTACTTC. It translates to CASSLGTGPTYEQYF.